Here is one TCR beta chain with its context. The length of the CDR3 is 15 residues. The J segment lost 6 bases and the V segment lost 5 bases, leaving 10 bases of the junction unmatched. Germline loops: CDR1 SGHNT, CDR2 YYREEE (reference sequence). Authors' methods: By means of reference gene primer amplification, nucleated cell counts were estimated. The table came from immunoSEQ multiplex PCR; TCRdb's copy has only in-frame clones and leaves some out. That table is the source of V, J and clone size, and D and trimming were worked out from the DNA. The top ten hold 0.7% to 0.85% of the sample, which has about 200,000 clones, about nine tenths seen once. The record originates from a study of blood T cell repertoires in COVID-19.

The sequencing sample was made of peripheral blood. The V call is TRBV5-4, the J call TRBJ1-4, with 7 bases matching TRBD1. The receptor was isolated from a woman between 65 and 79 years old with acute or convalescent COVID-19. CDR3 sequence: CASSRSTGPDEKLFF. The CDR3 bases are TGTGCCAGCAGTCGGTCGACAGGGCCGGATGAAAAACTGTTTTTT.